This passage covers 30 T cell receptor beta chains from one sample sequenced in a study of shared clonotypes between healthy human individuals. TCRdb keeps only in-frame clones here, not all; method: immunoSEQ multiplex PCR. The sample records 1 million to 1.3 million clones, approximately 78% being singletons. The sample was memory CD4+ T cells from PBMCs. Subset defined: CD45RA-negative fraction. The source is a man aged 18 to 29 in good health. Some clones in this sample may be carry-over from other donors' samples.

For the CDR3, the DNA is TGTGCCAGCAGTTTAGAGAGTCACCAGTACTTC. This encodes CASSLESHQYF. V and J are TRBV27 and TRBJ2-5, with D unclear. From germline, CDR1 is MNHEY and CDR2 SMNVEV (reference sequence). The CDR3 consists of 11 residues. The ends were cut back, 2 bases at V and 10 bases at J, with 8 bases in the middle.

Concerning this clone itself: Other DNA sequences in the sample encode the same CDR3. In DNA, the CDR3 is TGCGCCAGCAGCCAGGGACTAGCGGGTACAGATACGCAGTATTTT. As protein: CASSQGLAGTDTQYF. This chain uses TRBV5-1 with TRBJ2-3, with TRBD2 matching 12 bases. The V and J ends lost 4 bases and 3 bases, in that order; junction bases with no gene match: 3. CDR1 and CDR2 from the germline V gene are SGHRS and YFSETQ. This CDR3 region has 15 residues.

V is TRBV19 and J is TRBJ2-7; tentative D call: TRBD2 (5 bases). CDR1 is LNHDA and CDR2 is SQIVND in the germline V gene (reference sequence). The CDR3 sequence is 14 residues long. V lost 0 bases and J 5 bases, leaving 11 bases between the germline ends. CDR3 coding DNA: TGTGCCAGTAGTATAGACCCAACTAGGAACGAGCAGTACTTC. Residues: CASSIDPTRNEQYF.

The J gene is TRBJ2-7, the V gene TRBV2; 10 bases line up with TRBD1. Germline V lookup: CDR1 SNHLY, CDR2 FYNNEI. The CDR3 has 14 amino acids. V trimming: 7 bases; J trimming: 5 bases; junction bases outside the gene matches: 8. The CDR3 region is CASMSSGTGDEQYF. For the CDR3, the DNA is TGTGCCAGCATGAGCTCCGGGACAGGGGACGAGCAGTACTTC.

In nucleotides, the CDR3 is TGTGCCAGCAGTACCCCGACGAGCTCTGGAAACACCATATATTTT. It translates to CASSTPTSSGNTIYF. The rearrangement links TRBV28 to TRBJ1-3; D not resolved. Trimming took 5 bases from V and 0 from J, leaving 11 bases between them. CDR3 length: 15 residues. The V gene's germline CDR1 is MDHEN and CDR2 SYDVKM.

This sequence joins TRBV5-1 and TRBJ1-2; D might be TRBD1 (5 bases). V dropped 4 bases and J dropped 1 base, with 17 bases sitting between them. In germline, CDR1 is SGHRS, CDR2 YFSETQ. There are 16 residues in the CDR3. The CDR3 nucleotides are TGCGCCAGCAGCATGACACATCAGGGAATTAACTATGGCTACACCTTC. Translated: CASSMTHQGINYGYTF.

Of note for this clone: Other DNA sequences in the same sample also yield this CDR3. The genes are TRBV28 and TRBJ2-7; 8 positions agree with TRBD2. Germline loops: CDR1 MDHEN, CDR2 SYDVKM. CDR3 size: 15 residues. Losses at the gene ends were 3 bases for V and 1 base for J; bases not matched to a gene: 5. The CDR3: CASSLSSGGSYEQYF. The CDR3 coding sequence is TGTGCCAGCAGTTTGTCCAGCGGGGGTTCCTACGAGCAGTACTTC.

The chain couples TRBV19 to TRBJ1-4, with a weak D call TRBD1 (6 bases). Germline CDR1 reads LNHDA; CDR2 reads SQIVND (reference sequence). The CDR3 consists of 13 residues. Deletions cut 5 bases from V and 7 bases from J, with 11 bases between. The CDR3 here is CASSFGTSEKLFF. In nucleotides, the CDR3 is TGTGCCAGTAGTTTTGGGACATCTGAAAAACTGTTTTTT.

This clone has at least ten counts. The chain is built from TRBV27 and TRBJ2-7; 7 bases map to TRBD1. V trimming: 2 bases; J trimming: 3 bases; junction bases outside the gene matches: 4. The germline V gene has CDR1 MNHEY and CDR2 SMNVEV (reference sequence). The CDR3 has 14 residues. DNA for the CDR3: TGTGCCAGCAGTTTAGAGCCAGGGGGCTACGAGCAGTACTTC. Translation gives CASSLEPGGYEQYF.

J is TRBJ2-3 and V is TRBV5-1; weak D call: TRBD1 (7 bases). Germline CDR1 and CDR2: SGHRS and YFSETQ. There are 14 residues in the CDR3. Trimming took off 7 bases at V and 6 bases at J, with 18 bases between the two ends. The chain's CDR3 is CASSDDRAGDTQYF. The DNA of the CDR3 is TGCGCCAGCTCGGATGACAGGGCGGGGGATACGCAGTATTTT.

As concerns this clone: It differs at one base from a far larger clone, so likely a read error. The chain combines TRBV28 with TRBJ1-5; tentative D call: TRBD1 (5 bases). Germline V CDR1 and CDR2: MDHEN, SYDVKM. The CDR3 has 15 residues. Written as DNA, the CDR3 is TGTGCCAGCAGTTCAGGGTTTAGGGGCAATCAGTCCCAGCATTTT. It is translated as CASSSGFRGNQSQHF.

The rearrangement uses TRBV30 and TRBJ2-7, with TRBD1 as a possible D gene (5 bases). Deletions cut 0 bases from V and 6 bases from J, with 15 bases between. This CDR3 region has 14 residues. Germline CDR1 reads GTSNPN; CDR2 reads SVGIG (reference sequence). CDR3 nucleotides: TGTGCCTGGAGTGTACGAGATATAGGGGCCGAGCAGTACTTC. Translation: CAWSVRDIGAEQYF.

The table lists this clone with a few counts. The genes are TRBV25-1 and TRBJ1-2; TRBD1 matches 8 bases. This CDR3 contains 15 residues. V lost 3 bases, J lost 8 bases, and 11 bases stayed unmatched. Germline V gene lookup returns CDR1 MGHDK and CDR2 SYGVNS. CDR3 nucleotide sequence: TGTGCCAGCAGTGACCCTTCAGGGGGCGCGAAGGGCTACACCTTC. Protein: CASSDPSGGAKGYTF.

V and J are TRBV11-2 and TRBJ2-1, with 10 nucleotides matching TRBD2. The CDR3 has 17 residues. CDR1 SGHAT and CDR2 FQNNGV come from the germline V gene. V was clipped by 4 bases and J by 5 bases; unmatched bases: 11. The CDR3 bases are TGTGCCAGCAGCTCATCCCCGGGACTAGCGCGAGACAATGAGCAGTTCTTC. Its protein product is CASSSSPGLARDNEQFF.

This chain connects TRBV11-3 to TRBJ2-7, with TRBD2 identical over 8 bases. Germline lookup yields CDR1 SGHNT and CDR2 YENEEA. The CDR3 contains 16 residues. Trimming at V came to 5 bases and at J to 3 bases, leaving 12 bases not matched to a gene. CDR3 in DNA: TGTGCCAGCAGCCCCACACCGGGACTAGACTTCTACGAGCAGTACTTC. It specifies CASSPTPGLDFYEQYF. Complete variable domain (other parts from reference TRBV11-3 and TRBJ2-7): EAGVVQSPRYKIIEKKQPVAFWCNPISGHNTLYWYLQNLGQGPELLIRYENEEAVDDSQLPKDRFSAERLKGVDSTLKIQPAELGDSAVYLCASSPTPGLDFYEQYFGPGTRLTVT.

Comments on this clone: Given a far larger clone just one base away, this is likely a sequencing read error. The CDR3 does not close with the conserved phenylalanine or tryptophan, likely indicating a read error. This chain uses TRBV7-9 with TRBJ1-2; D remains ambiguous. The germline gives CDR1 SEHNR, CDR2 FQNEAQ (reference sequence). Trimming shortened V by 5 bases and J by 8 bases, and 12 bases separated the two germline ends. The CDR3 covers 12 residues. The chain's CDR3 is CASSPSVGGYTL. CDR3 coding DNA: TGTGCCAGCAGCCCTTCGGTGGGCGGCTACACCCTC.

This rearrangement joins TRBV7-2 to TRBJ2-1, with 13 bases lining up with TRBD2. The CDR3 has 15 amino acids. CDR1 and CDR2 (germline): SGHTA, FQGNSA. The V segment lost 5 bases and the J segment 3 bases; nucleotides outside the gene matches: 1. CDR3 sequence reads: CASSRTSGGYNEQFF. CDR3 in DNA: TGTGCCAGCAGCCGGACTAGCGGGGGCTACAATGAGCAGTTCTTC.

The chain has TRBV2 and TRBJ2-7; D is possibly TRBD2 (5 bases). The germline gives CDR1 SNHLY, CDR2 FYNNEI. The CDR3 runs 15 residues. Trimming stripped 8 bases from V and 10 bases from J, with 27 bases between. CDR3: CASGTGSVRGAGQYF. In nucleotides, the CDR3 is TGTGCCAGCGGTACGGGATCCGTCCGGGGAGCAGGCCAGTACTTC.

This chain uses TRBV10-3 with TRBJ2-1, with D maybe TRBD2 (6 bases). Looked up from germline, CDR1 is ENHRY and CDR2 is SYGVKD. Trimming took 3 bases from V and 4 from J, leaving 19 bases between them. The CDR3 is made up of 17 amino acids. The CDR3 here is CAISDTHLARPYNEQFF. The CDR3 DNA follows: TGTGCCATCAGTGACACCCACCTAGCGCGTCCGTACAATGAGCAGTTCTTC.

V usage is TRBV6-6 and J usage is TRBJ1-4; D is possibly TRBD1 (5 bases). In germline, CDR1 is MNHNY, CDR2 SVGAGI (reference sequence). V was trimmed by 6 bases and J by 4 bases, leaving 15 bases between them. The CDR3 runs 15 residues. CDR3 amino acids: CASRIGGTLNEKLFF. The CDR3 bases are TGTGCCAGCAGGATAGGTGGGACTCTTAATGAAAAACTGTTTTTT.

The V call is TRBV2, the J call TRBJ1-2; D is uncertain. V lost 2 bases, J lost 6 bases, and 13 bases lay in between. This CDR3 region has 14 residues. Germline CDR1 and CDR2: SNHLY and FYNNEI. The CDR3 DNA is TGTGCCAGCAGTGAAATTGGGAGGGCTAATGGCTACACCTTC. The encoded protein is CASSEIGRANGYTF.

The chain employs TRBV7-9 and TRBJ2-5; D call uncertain. Germline V gives CDR1 SEHNR, CDR2 FQNEAQ (reference sequence). The CDR3 totals 15 residues. The germline V and J ends were trimmed by 5 bases and 2 bases, with 15 bases remaining between them. CDR3 residues: CASSPRGGVQETQYF. CDR3 nucleotide sequence: TGTGCCAGCAGCCCCCGCGGCGGAGTACAAGAGACCCAGTACTTC.

A single count supports this clone. Germline is not matched at one junction end, which may reflect a read error. The chain combines TRBV6-1 with TRBJ1-3, with D tentatively TRBD1 (6 bases). CDR3 length: 12 amino acids. Germline V gene data show CDR1 as MNHNS and CDR2 as SASEGT. The DNA for the CDR3 is TGTGCCAGCAGCTCAGAGGGGGGGACGCGCAGTTTT. Amino acid sequence: CASSSEGGTRSF.

The V and J genes are TRBV18 and TRBJ2-7; D gene unclear. The CDR3 totals 13 residues. CDR1 and CDR2 (germline): KGHSH, LQKENI. Trimming stripped 6 bases from V and 7 bases from J, with 16 bases between. CDR3 DNA: TGTGCCAGCTCCTCGACCACCGGATATGAGCAGTACTTC. Translated, it gives CASSSTTGYEQYF. The full variable domain, in which reference TRBV18 and TRBJ2-7 provide the parts outside the CDR3, is NAGVMQNPRHLVRRRGQEARLRCSPMKGHSHVYWYRQLPEEGLKFMVYLQKENIIDESGMPKERFSAEFPKEGPSILRIQQVVRGDSAAYFCASSSTTGYEQYFGPGTRLTVT.

This chain joins TRBV25-1 and TRBJ2-1; D tentatively fits TRBD1 or TRBD2 (5 bases each). The ends were cut back, 2 bases at V and 8 bases at J, with 16 bases in the middle. The CDR3 is made up of 15 amino acids. Germline assignment: CDR1 MGHDK and CDR2 SYGVNS. The CDR3 spells CASSEGPPPGHEQFF. The CDR3 DNA follows: TGTGCCAGCAGTGAAGGGCCACCCCCGGGGCATGAGCAGTTCTTC.

This clone was found a few times. This rearrangement joins TRBV7-2 to TRBJ1-4; tentatively, D is TRBD1 (6 bases). Trimming left V 6 bases short and J 0 bases short, with 23 bases between. Germline CDR1 SGHTA, CDR2 FQGNSA. The CDR3 has 19 residues. DNA of the CDR3: TGTGCCAGCAGTTTTTTAGGAGGCAGGGGAGGGTCAACTAATGAAAAACTGTTTTTT. Translation: CASSFLGGRGGSTNEKLFF.

V usage is TRBV30 and J usage is TRBJ1-1; weak D call: TRBD1 (6 bases). Germline V gives CDR1 GTSNPN, CDR2 SVGIG (reference sequence). This CDR3 has 14 amino acids. Trimming removed 3 bases at V and 1 base at J, with 12 bases between. The CDR3 region is CAWRDLDRNTEAFF. CDR3 DNA: TGTGCCTGGAGGGACCTGGACAGGAACACTGAAGCTTTCTTT. The full variable domain, with the rest looked up from reference TRBV30 and TRBJ1-1, is SQTIHQWPATLVQPVGSPLSLECTVEGTSNPNLYWYRQAAGRGLQLLFYSVGIGQISSEVPQNLSASRPQDRQFILSSKKLLLSDSGFYLCAWRDLDRNTEAFFGQGTRLTVV.

Comments on this clone: It is likely a read error: a sequence one base away is far more abundant. The chain joins TRBV7-2 to TRBJ2-7; TRBD2 aligns across 9 bases. CDR1 SGHTA and CDR2 FQGNSA come from the germline V gene. J gave up 7 bases and V 8 bases, and 12 bases lay outside the gene matches. The CDR3 extends over 14 amino acids. CDR3 sequence: CASGLSGGSWEQYF. Written as DNA, the CDR3 is TGTGCCAGCGGCCTTAGCGGGGGATCTTGGGAGCAGTACTTC.

This clone was observed once. The chain combines TRBV6-1 with TRBJ1-4, with D tentatively TRBD1 (6 bases). Germline CDR1 is MNHNS and CDR2 is SASEGT. Trimming left V 8 bases short and J 8 bases short, with 15 bases between. The CDR3 has 13 residues. For the CDR3, the DNA is TGTGCCAGCGAACGCGGGACACGAGAAAAACTGTTTTTT. Its translation is CASERGTREKLFF.

The chain combines TRBV5-5 with TRBJ2-7; D is tentatively TRBD1 or TRBD2 (5 bases each). Looked up from germline, CDR1 is SGHKS and CDR2 is YYEKEE (reference sequence). Trimming stripped 0 bases from V and 2 bases from J, with 15 bases between. The CDR3 contains 16 residues. CDR3: CASSLAGLEGTYEQYF. CDR3 sequence (DNA): TGTGCCAGCAGCTTGGCAGGGCTCGAGGGAACCTACGAGCAGTACTTC.